A selection of T cell receptor beta chains follows, all from one sample in a study of post-analysis software for immune sequencing data. MiXCR, run by TCRdb on the PCR reads, gives a single entry per CDR3 protein. This table has approximately 350,000 distinct CDR3 sequences, roughly 36% appearing once. The source material was blood. All receptors come from a girl aged 5-17 years with multiple sclerosis. The CDR3 runs from the conserved cysteine through the conserved F or W. D genes are given only for firm matches. Expanded clones are given a class, and other clones once, few, many or no size at all.

TRBD1 . TRBJ1-1 TRBV5-1 TGCGCCAGCAGACAACAGGGGGGCACTGAAGCTTTCTTT CASRQQGGTEAFF
. few TRBJ2-5 TRBV7-2 TGTGCCAGCAGCTTATTCCTTCAGGAAGGCTGGGAGACCCAGTACTTC CASSLFLQEGWETQYF
. few TRBJ2-7 TRBV29-1 TGCAGCGTGGGTTCTAACGAGCAGTACTTC CSVGSNEQYF
. few TRBJ1-5 TRBV4-1 TGCGCCAGCAGCCTACGGGGGGTTAGCAATCAGCCCCAGCATTTT CASSLRGVSNQPQHF
. . TRBJ2-7 TRBV2 TGTGCCAGCAAACGTCCCCCGATGGGAGAGCAGTACTTC CASKRPPMGEQYF
. . TRBJ1-2 TRBV28 TGTGCCAGCAGTTCCGGGACGGCTACGGGCAAGGGCTACACCTTC CASSSGTATGKGYTF
. many TRBJ2-1 TRBV28 TGTGCCAGCAGTTTTCCGGGGCCTGAGCAGTTCTTC CASSFPGPEQFF
. . TRBJ2-7 TRBV6-5 TGTGCCAGCAGTTACTCAGGGGGGGCTCTCCAGGGCGAGCAGTACTTC CASSYSGGALQGEQYF
TRBD1 few TRBJ2-3 TRBV12-3/TRBV12-4 TGTGCCAGCAGTTTGGACAGGGTTGAGGCGCAGTATTTT CASSLDRVEAQYF
TRBD1 few TRBJ2-7 TRBV6-6 TGTGCCAGTTGGGACAGGGGACGCGAGCAGTACTTC CASWDRGREQYF
TRBD2 . TRBJ2-3 TRBV4-1 TGCGCCAGCAGCCAAGGCCTAGCGGGGGAAGATACGCAGTATTTT CASSQGLAGEDTQYF
TRBD2 . TRBJ2-1 TRBV18 TGTGCCAGCTCACCAAGCCTAGCGGGGGACAATGAGCAGTTCTTC CASSPSLAGDNEQFF
TRBD1 . TRBJ1-4 TRBV5-1 TGCGCCAGCAGCTCAACCGACAGGGCGGGAATCTCACTGGCAACTAATGAAAAACTGTTTTTT CASSSTDRAGISLATNEKLFF
. few TRBJ2-5 TRBV7-2 TGTGCCAGCAGTAGCCCAGGGGCTGGAGAGACCCAGTACTTC CASSSPGAGETQYF
. few TRBJ2-7 TRBV10-1 TGCGCCAGCAGAAGGGACGGTTTCTACTACGAGCAGTACTTC CASRRDGFYYEQYF
TRBD1 . TRBJ2-5 TRBV29-1 TGCAGCGTTCGACAGGGGGCAGAGACCCAGTACTTC CSVRQGAETQYF
. few TRBJ1-6 TRBV20-1 TGCAGTGCTAGAGGGACAGTAAATTCACCCCTCCACTTT CSARGTVNSPLHF
. . TRBJ2-2 TRBV6-5 TGTGCCAGCAGTTTTTTCGCTAGCCCTAGGGGCGGGGAGCTGTTTTTT CASSFFASPRGGELFF
TRBD2 few TRBJ2-1 TRBV13 TGTGCCAGCAGCACAGCGGGACTAGCGGGGGTTCCTTACAATGAGCAGTTCTTC CASSTAGLAGVPYNEQFF
. . TRBJ1-5 TRBV7-9 TGTGCCAGCAGCCCAGGGGTAGGTCAGCCCCAGCATTTT CASSPGVGQPQHF
. . TRBJ2-7 TRBV4-3 TGCGCCAGCAGCCAAGGGGCTCCCGCCGACGAGCAGTACTTC CASSQGAPADEQYF
. few TRBJ2-1 TRBV6-5 TGTGCCAGCAGCCACGACATTTCCTACAATGAGCAGTTCTTC CASSHDISYNEQFF
. few TRBJ2-7 TRBV5-1 TGCGCCAGCAGCTTCACCAGGGACTCCTACGAGCAGTACTTC CASSFTRDSYEQYF
TRBD1 . TRBJ1-1 TRBV9 TGTGCCGGAAGCCTGGGGGGACAGAACCCACACGGCTCCACGGAAACTGAAGCTTTCTTT CAGSLGGQNPHGSTETEAFF
. few TRBJ2-1 TRBV7-3 TGTGCCAGCAGCTTAACGGGGGTAAACAACAATGAGCAGTTCTTC CASSLTGVNNNEQFF
. few TRBJ2-1 TRBV7-2 TGTGCCAGCAGACAACCCGGTGGGGATGAGCAGTTCTTC CASRQPGGDEQFF
TRBD1 . TRBJ1-1 TRBV5-6 TGTGCCAGCAGCTCGACAGGGGGGAACACTGAAGCTTTCTTT CASSSTGGNTEAFF
. few TRBJ2-5 TRBV19 TGTGCCAGTAGTAGGTCCTACCAAGAGACCCAGTACTTC CASSRSYQETQYF
. . TRBJ2-5 TRBV5-1 TGCGCCAGCAGCCGGACAACGGGGCAGGCAGAAGTGACCCTGTACTTC CASSRTTGQAEVTLYF
. . TRBJ2-3 TRBV5-1 TGCGCCAGCAGCTTGTCCGTCCAGCCCGCAGATACGCAGTATTTT CASSLSVQPADTQYF
. . TRBJ1-1 TRBV7-9 TGTGCCAGCAGCCCCCGGGCCTTGAACACTGAAGCTTTCTTT CASSPRALNTEAFF
TRBD1 . TRBJ1-1 TRBV20-1 TGCAGTGCTAGAAAGCAGGGGGACACTGAAGCTTTCTTT CSARKQGDTEAFF
TRBD2 . TRBJ2-3 TRBV6-6 TGTGCCAGCGGAAGAGCGGGGGGGCAAGGAGATACGCAGTATTTT CASGRAGGQGDTQYF
. . TRBJ1-1 TRBV2 TGTGCCAGCAGGGTCGATCAAGGCACCACTGAAGCTTTCTTT CASRVDQGTTEAFF
TRBD1 few TRBJ2-1 TRBV6-2/TRBV6-3 TGTGCCAGCACCTACGCCTCGAGAGGGGGCAAGCAGTTCTTC CASTYASRGGKQFF
. . TRBJ1-2 TRBV30 TGTGCCTGGAGTTCGCCTTCTGGCTACACCTTC CAWSSPSGYTF
TRBD1 . TRBJ2-3 TRBV4-1 TGCGCCAGCAGCCAAACCAGGGGGTGGAGCACAGATACGCAGTATTTT CASSQTRGWSTDTQYF
. few TRBJ2-7 TRBV13 TGTGCCAGCAGCTTAGGGTCCCCTTCCTACGAGCAGTACTTC CASSLGSPSYEQYF
. few TRBJ2-1 TRBV29-1 TGCAGCGTTGACTTCTACTCCTACAATGAGCAGTTCTTC CSVDFYSYNEQFF
. . TRBJ2-7 TRBV28 TGTGCCAGCATCTCGAGCTCCTACGAGCAGTACTTC CASISSSYEQYF
. . TRBJ2-7 TRBV5-1 TGCGCCAGCAGCTTGTTGGACACTAACGAAGGCGAGCAGTACTTC CASSLLDTNEGEQYF
. few TRBJ2-5 TRBV7-6 TGTGCCAGCAGCTTAGGGGATCTACGGGACCAGTACTTC CASSLGDLRDQYF
. . TRBJ1-6 TRBV20-1 TGCAGTGCTAGAGACAGGGGATCCTATAATTCACCCCTCCACTTT CSARDRGSYNSPLHF
. few TRBJ2-5 TRBV28 TGTGCCACCTCGGACGGAAAAGTACATTCACCTCAAGAGACCCAGTACTTC CATSDGKVHSPQETQYF
TRBD2 few TRBJ2-1 TRBV10-3 TGTGCCATCAGTGACGAGGGAGGGGACAATGAGCAGTTCTTC CAISDEGGDNEQFF